These 7 T cell receptor beta chains came from one sample sequenced in a study of T cells in localized non-small cell lung cancer. Only in-frame clones appear in the TCRdb table, and some are missing; sequencing was by immunoSEQ multiplex PCR. Found here are over 45,000 clones, approximately 90% of them singletons; the top ten hold 22%. Sequences were derived from peripheral blood, sampled before any cancer treatment. The receptors were sampled from a man between 40 and 75 years old with stage I squamous cell lung carcinoma.

This chain joins TRBV6-6 and TRBJ2-1; perhaps TRBD2 as D (5 bases). V lost 6 bases and J 6 bases, leaving 15 bases between the germline ends. Germline CDR1 reads MNHNY; CDR2 reads SVGAGI (reference sequence). This CDR3 is built from 14 residues. The CDR3 bases are TGTGCCAGCAGACGTAGAATAGGGAGCAATGAGCAGTTCTTC. Protein product: CASRRRIGSNEQFF.

The chain employs TRBV5-1 and TRBJ2-7; D is ambiguous. The V gene's germline CDR1 is SGHRS and CDR2 YFSETQ. CDR3 length: 16 amino acids. V lost 4 bases and J lost 0, with 17 bases in between. The DNA for the CDR3 is TGCGCCAGCAGCAGGAGCCCGGTGATCGACTCCTACGAGCAGTACTTC. It is translated as CASSRSPVIDSYEQYF.

The CDR3 DNA is TGCAGCGTAGTCCCTCCACAGGGGACTAGCACAGATACGCAGTATTTT. Its protein is CSVVPPQGTSTDTQYF. The rearrangement uses TRBV29-1 and TRBJ2-3; a possible D gene is TRBD1 (7 bases). CDR3 size: 16 residues. Germline CDR1 reads SQVTM; CDR2 reads ANQGSEA. The ends were cut back, 6 bases at V and 0 bases at J, with 19 bases in the middle.

This clone was recorded only once. As DNA, the CDR3 is TGTGCCAGCTCACCACGAGTAGAGGGATACGAGCAGTACTTC. Translation: CASSPRVEGYEQYF. The chain couples TRBV18 to TRBJ2-7; possible D gene TRBD2, 5 bases. The germline V gene encodes CDR1 KGHSH and CDR2 LQKENI. V was clipped by 1 base and J by 4 bases, with 11 bases between them. CDR3 length equals 14 residues. Based on the CDR3 plus reference TRBV18 and TRBJ2-7, the full variable domain is NAGVMQNPRHLVRRRGQEARLRCSPMKGHSHVYWYRQLPEEGLKFMVYLQKENIIDESGMPKERFSAEFPKEGPSILRIQQVVRGDSAAYFCASSPRVEGYEQYFGPGTRLTVT.

J is TRBJ1-2 and V is TRBV25-1; D might be TRBD1 (6 bases). The CDR3 is made up of 15 amino acids. V lost 0 bases, J lost 4 bases, and 12 bases lay in between. Looked up from germline, CDR1 is MGHDK and CDR2 is SYGVNS. The CDR3, as DNA: TGTGCCAGCAGTGAATATGGGGGCGTCGGCTATGGCTACACCTTC. Translating it yields CASSEYGGVGYGYTF.

V usage is TRBV5-1 and J usage is TRBJ1-1; D gene ambiguous. CDR3 size: 13 residues. CDR1 and CDR2 from the germline V gene are SGHRS and YFSETQ. Deletions cut 4 bases from V and 0 bases from J, with 7 bases between. The CDR3 sequence: CASSTGLNTEAFF. CDR3 DNA: TGCGCCAGCAGCACTGGACTGAACACTGAAGCTTTCTTT.

The rearrangement links TRBV18 to TRBJ2-2; no reliable D call. Germline V gene lookup returns CDR1 KGHSH and CDR2 LQKENI. Trimming pared 0 bases from V and 1 base from J, leaving 9 bases between. The CDR3 covers 16 residues. For the CDR3, the DNA is TGTGCCAGCTCACCACCCAATACCGGGAACACCGGGGAGCTGTTTTTT. Encoded protein: CASSPPNTGNTGELFF.